The entry that follows covers one T cell receptor beta chain sequence. What it binds is not known. This sample stems from a study of T cells after posttransplantation cyclophosphamide. Study-wide findings and caveats: Later post-transplant blood repertoires were often dominated by donor CD8+ memory clones. Tissue-infiltrating T cells from skin or gut overlapped little with blood T cells. TRB clonality was highly associated with recipient CMV seropositivity and reactivation.

Germline V gives CDR1 SGHTA, CDR2 FQGTGA. CDR3 length: 15 amino acids. Trimming removed 4 bases from V and 1 base from J; junction bases left unmatched: 2. Only in-frame clones appear in the TCRdb table, and some are missing; sequencing was by immunoSEQ multiplex PCR. Among some 52,000 clones, 86% were seen once, and the ten largest hold about 2.6%. This receptor was taken from a man aged 25 to 40 with a blood cancer, CMV-positive, and with a related stem cell donor. The sequencing sample was made of PBMCs. The rearrangement links TRBV7-3 to TRBJ2-1, with 9 bases fitting TRBD2. The CDR3 bases are TGTGCCAGCAGCTCTAGCGGGACATCCTACAATGAGCAGTTCTTC. Its protein product is CASSSSGTSYNEQFF.